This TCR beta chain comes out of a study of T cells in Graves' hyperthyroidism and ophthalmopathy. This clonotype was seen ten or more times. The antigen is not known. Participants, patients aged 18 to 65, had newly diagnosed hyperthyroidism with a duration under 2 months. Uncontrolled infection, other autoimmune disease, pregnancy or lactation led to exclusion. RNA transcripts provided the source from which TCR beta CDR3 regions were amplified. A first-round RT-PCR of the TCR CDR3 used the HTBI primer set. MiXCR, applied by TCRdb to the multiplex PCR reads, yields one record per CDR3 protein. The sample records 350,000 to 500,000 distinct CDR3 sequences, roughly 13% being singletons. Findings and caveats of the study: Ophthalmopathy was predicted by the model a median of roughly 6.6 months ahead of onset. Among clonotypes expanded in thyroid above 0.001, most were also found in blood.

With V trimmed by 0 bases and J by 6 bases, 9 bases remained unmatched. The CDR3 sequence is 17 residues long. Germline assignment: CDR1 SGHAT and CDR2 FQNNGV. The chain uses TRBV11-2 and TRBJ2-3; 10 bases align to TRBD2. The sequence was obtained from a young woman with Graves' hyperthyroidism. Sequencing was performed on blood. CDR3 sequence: CASSLDRSGRAGDTQYF. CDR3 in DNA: TGTGCCAGCAGCTTAGATCGGAGCGGGAGGGCCGGGGATACGCAGTATTTT.